This T cell receptor (beta chain) appears in the sequencing data of a study of CD8 T cells in ankylosing spondylitis. General study findings and limits: Reportedly, disease-linked clones are significantly enriched in ankylosing spondylitis patients' matched synovial fluid. Prior work had noted some motif variants in reactive arthritis blood and synovial fluid. One TCR beta motif, made up of under ten highly homologous variants, appeared characteristic of ankylosing spondylitis blood. Relatively scarce in peripheral blood, disease-linked clones were CD8+.

TCR beta libraries were made by quantitative 5'-RACE with molecular barcodes. TCRdb itself ran the 5' RACE reads through MiXCR, one entry per CDR3 protein. The repertoire holds about 700,000 distinct CDR3 sequences, with roughly 19% as singletons. The CDR3 is 11 amino acids. V gave up 2 bases and J gave up 6 bases, with 2 bases separating them. In regard to this clonotype: Its specificity is not known.

The material sequenced was blood, either unsorted or a sorted T cell fraction (not recorded which). V usage is TRBV12-3 or TRBV12-4 and J usage is TRBJ1-5; D is unresolved. The receptor comes from a male donor with ankylosing spondylitis. Here the CDR3 reads CASSLSQPQHF. CDR3 nucleotides: TGTGCCAGCAGTTTAAGTCAGCCCCAGCATTTT.